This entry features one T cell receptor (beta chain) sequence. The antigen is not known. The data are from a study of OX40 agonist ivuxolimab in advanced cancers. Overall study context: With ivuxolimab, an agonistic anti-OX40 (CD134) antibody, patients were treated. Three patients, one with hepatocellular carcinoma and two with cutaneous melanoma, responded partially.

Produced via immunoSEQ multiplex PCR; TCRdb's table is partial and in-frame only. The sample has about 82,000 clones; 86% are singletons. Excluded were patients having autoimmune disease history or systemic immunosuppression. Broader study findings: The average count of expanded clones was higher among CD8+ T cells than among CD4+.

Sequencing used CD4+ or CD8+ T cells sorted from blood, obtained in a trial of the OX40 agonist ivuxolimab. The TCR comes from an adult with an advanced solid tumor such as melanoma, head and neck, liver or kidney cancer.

CDR3 sequence: CATSRDRGTYEQYF. In nucleotides, the CDR3 is TGTGCCACCAGCAGGGACAGGGGGACCTACGAGCAGTACTTC. The J gene is TRBJ2-7, the V gene TRBV15, with 10 bases aligning to TRBD1. The length of the CDR3 is 14 residues. CDR1 LNHNV and CDR2 YYDKDF come from the germline V gene (reference sequence). After removal of 3 bases from V and 2 bases from J, the junction contained 1 base not matched to a gene.